The 30 T cell receptor beta chains listed next were all sequenced from one sample in a study of cytomegalovirus exposure and HLA in healthy donors. TCRdb keeps only in-frame clones here, not all; method: immunoSEQ multiplex PCR. The sample gives a few hundred thousand clones, roughly 88% of which show up once; about 2.9% is in the top ten. The specimen was PBMCs. Every receptor here comes from a woman aged 18-29 years in good health and CMV-seronegative.

The chain is built from TRBV9 and TRBJ2-2, with D possibly being TRBD1 (6 bases). Germline V gene lookup returns CDR1 SGDLS and CDR2 YYNGEE. V gave up 4 bases and J gave up 6 bases, with 10 bases separating them. This CDR3 is built from 13 residues. The CDR3 loop reads CASSLGGAGELFF. The CDR3, as DNA: TGTGCCAGCAGCCTAGGGGGAGCCGGGGAGCTGTTTTTT.

The chain recombines TRBV14 with TRBJ2-7, with 8 bases identical to TRBD2. The CDR3 loop spans 15 amino acids. The V gene end was trimmed by 5 bases and the J gene end by 6 bases; junction bases not matched to a gene: 12. Per germline, CDR1 SGHDN and CDR2 FVKESK. The CDR3 region is CASSSIRAGVPEQYF. CDR3 coding DNA: TGTGCCAGCAGCTCGATTAGAGCGGGAGTGCCCGAGCAGTACTTC.

This CDR3 reads CASSAMGGFDEQFF. In DNA form, the CDR3 reads TGTGCCAGCAGCGCTATGGGGGGGTTCGATGAGCAGTTCTTC. The chain links TRBV6-1 to TRBJ2-1; 7 bases fit TRBD2. The CDR3 covers 14 residues. The ends lost 6 bases at V and 8 bases at J; junction bases unmatched: 10. Germline CDR1 MNHNS, CDR2 SASEGT.

The CDR3 DNA reads as TGCGCCAGCAGCTTGGCCCCGGGGAGAAAACTGTTTTTT. Protein: CASSLAPGRKLFF. V is TRBV5-1 and J is TRBJ1-4; D remains unclear. The CDR3 is 13 amino acids. V lost 0 bases and J 10 bases, leaving 10 bases between the germline ends. Germline assignment: CDR1 SGHRS and CDR2 YFSETQ.

As for this clone: This specimen includes other DNA sequences encoding the same CDR3. The rearrangement joins TRBV27 to TRBJ1-2, with D tentatively TRBD1 (6 bases). The CDR3 runs to 13 residues. The V gene lost 3 bases and the J gene lost 7 bases, with 12 bases spanning the gap. Germline values: CDR1 MNHEY, CDR2 SMNVEV (reference sequence). This chain's CDR3 is CASSLSGGVGYTF. CDR3 sequence (DNA): TGTGCCAGCAGTTTGTCGGGGGGCGTTGGCTACACCTTC.

This chain joins TRBV2 and TRBJ1-4, with D perhaps matching TRBD1 (5 bases). The CDR3 is 14 amino acids. Per germline, CDR1 SNHLY and CDR2 FYNNEI. V gave up 2 bases and J gave up 6 bases, with 10 bases separating them. The CDR3 DNA sequence: TGTGCCAGCAGTGAAAGGGGTGGGGATGAAAAACTGTTTTTT. Translation: CASSERGGDEKLFF.

V is TRBV11-3 and J is TRBJ2-3; tentatively, D is TRBD2 (5 bases). The CDR3 is 16 residues long. V gave up 4 bases and J gave up 1 base, with 15 bases separating them. Germline V CDR1 and CDR2: SGHNT, YENEEA. The CDR3 sequence is CASSSGRTGGTDTQYF. The CDR3 bases are TGTGCCAGCAGCTCCGGCCGGACTGGAGGCACAGATACGCAGTATTTT.

V and J are TRBV28 and TRBJ2-6; D unresolved. The CDR3 covers 14 residues. Germline-derived CDR1 and CDR2 are MDHEN and SYDVKM. V lost 5 bases, J lost 3 bases, and 8 bases lay in between. CDR3 sequence: CASSPSGGANVLTF. Here the CDR3 DNA reads TGTGCCAGCAGTCCGAGTGGTGGGGCCAACGTCCTGACTTTC.

Comments on this clone: Other nucleotide sequences in the sample specify the same CDR3. The V and J genes are TRBV4-3 and TRBJ2-1; D possibly corresponds to TRBD2 (5 bases). CDR3 length: 13 amino acids. Trimming removed 4 bases at V and 3 bases at J, with 7 bases between. Germline V lookup: CDR1 LGHNA, CDR2 YSLEER. CDR3: CASSLGLYNEQFF. The CDR3 DNA reads TGCGCCAGCAGCCTCGGACTCTACAATGAGCAGTTCTTC.

This chain joins TRBV5-1 and TRBJ2-7; TRBD1 agrees at 11 bases. This CDR3 is built from 15 residues. From germline, CDR1 is SGHRS and CDR2 YFSETQ. Trimming at V came to 3 bases and at J to 3 bases, leaving 5 bases not matched to a gene. CDR3 in DNA: TGCGCCAGCAGCTCCGGACAGGGGGCGAACTACGAGCAGTACTTC. Translated, it gives CASSSGQGANYEQYF.

The V call is TRBV7-9, the J call TRBJ2-7; 8 bases align to TRBD1. This CDR3 comprises 14 residues. In germline, CDR1 is SEHNR, CDR2 FQNEAQ (reference sequence). With V trimmed by 1 base and J by 5 bases, 4 bases remained unmatched. The CDR3 region is CASSLGTGSHEQYF. The DNA of the CDR3 is TGTGCCAGCAGCTTAGGGACAGGGAGCCACGAGCAGTACTTC.

This clone was seen a few times. The chain carries TRBV6-6 and TRBJ1-1, with 9 bases aligning to TRBD1. V gave up 2 bases and J gave up 1 base; unmatched junction bases: 2. This CDR3 is built from 15 residues. CDR1 and CDR2 (germline): MNHNY, SVGAGI (reference sequence). The CDR3 nucleotides are TGTGCCAGCAGTTACCCGGGACAGGGGAACACTGAAGCTTTCTTT. Translated, it gives CASSYPGQGNTEAFF.

The rearrangement uses TRBV4-1 and TRBJ2-7, with TRBD2 as a possible D gene (5 bases). The germline V gene encodes CDR1 MGHRA and CDR2 YSYEKL. Trimming stripped 1 base from V and 5 bases from J, with 15 bases between. The CDR3 has 15 amino acids. The CDR3 DNA reads TGCGCCAGCAGCCAAGGGTCGGCACAAGCGGACGAGCAGTACTTC. Amino acids: CASSQGSAQADEQYF.

V is TRBV27 and J is TRBJ2-3; D not resolved. Trimming took 5 bases from V and 3 from J, leaving 12 bases between them. The CDR3 is 14 amino acids. CDR1 is MNHEY and CDR2 is SMNVEV in the germline V gene (reference sequence). The CDR3 is CASSLVEQTDTQYF. The DNA for the CDR3 is TGTGCCAGCAGTCTAGTAGAGCAGACAGATACGCAGTATTTT.

J is TRBJ1-1 and V is TRBV18; tentative D call: TRBD1 (6 bases). Trimming pared 2 bases from V and 1 base from J, leaving 14 bases between. This CDR3 contains 16 residues. Germline CDR1 KGHSH, CDR2 LQKENI. In nucleotides, the CDR3 is TGTGCCAGCTCACCAAGGGCAGGGGTAACGAACACTGAAGCTTTCTTT. Its protein product is CASSPRAGVTNTEAFF.

The V call is TRBV7-6, the J call TRBJ2-1; TRBD2 aligns across 8 bases. Trimming cost V 2 bases and J 3 bases; bases outside gene matches: 3. The length of the CDR3 is 15 residues. Germline CDR1 is SGHVS and CDR2 is FNYEAQ. CDR3 protein: CASSLLAGGYNEQFF. The CDR3 coding sequence is TGTGCCAGCAGCTTACTCGCGGGAGGCTACAATGAGCAGTTCTTC.

This clone was recorded once. This chain connects TRBV28 to TRBJ2-7; D is perhaps TRBD1 (7 bases). Germline V gene data show CDR1 as MDHEN and CDR2 as SYDVKM. The CDR3 is 12 residues long. The germline V and J ends were trimmed by 11 bases and 4 bases, with 15 bases remaining between them. The CDR3 DNA is TGTGCCGTGCAGGAGGGGGCTTACGAGCAGTACTTC. Amino acid sequence: CAVQEGAYEQYF.

This chain joins TRBV4-3 and TRBJ1-4, with D uncertain. The CDR3 is made up of 15 amino acids. Germline values: CDR1 LGHNA, CDR2 YSLEER. The V gene lost 2 bases and the J gene lost 5 bases, with 12 bases spanning the gap. This CDR3 is CASSQSTSPNEKLFF. The DNA for the CDR3 is TGCGCCAGCAGCCAATCTACCTCCCCCAATGAAAAACTGTTTTTT.

The CDR3 region is CASSYQKTGQNEKLFF. DNA of the CDR3: TGTGCCAGCAGTTACCAAAAGACAGGCCAAAATGAAAAACTGTTTTTT. The chain couples TRBV6-6 to TRBJ1-4, with D possibly TRBD1 on 6 matching bases. Germline V gene sequence: CDR1 MNHNY, CDR2 SVGAGI (reference sequence). V was shortened by 2 bases and J by 5 bases, with 15 bases between the two germline ends. This CDR3 spans 16 amino acids.

The rearrangement uses TRBV7-6 and TRBJ2-1; 8 nucleotides agree with TRBD1. Germline CDR1 and CDR2: SGHVS and FNYEAQ. The CDR3 contains 17 residues. V was clipped by 2 bases and J by 0 bases; unmatched bases: 6. For the CDR3, the DNA is TGTGCCAGCAGCTTATATCAGGGGGCGGTCTCCTACAATGAGCAGTTCTTC. Residues: CASSLYQGAVSYNEQFF.

V is TRBV13 and J is TRBJ2-3, with TRBD2 matching over 12 bases. J lost 4 bases, V lost 4 bases, and 6 bases had no gene match. This CDR3 is 16 amino acids long. Germline-derived CDR1 and CDR2 are PRHDT and FYEKMQ (reference sequence). CDR3 protein: CASSSPSGRDADTQYF. The CDR3 region has the DNA TGTGCCAGCAGCTCCCCTAGCGGGAGGGATGCAGATACGCAGTATTTT.

V is TRBV15 and J is TRBJ1-4; the D is unclear. The V gene lost 0 bases and the J gene lost 6 bases, with 5 bases spanning the gap. Germline V lookup: CDR1 LNHNV, CDR2 YYDKDF (reference sequence). The CDR3 totals 13 residues. CDR3 in DNA: TGTGCCACCAGCAGAGATCCTGATGAAAAACTGTTTTTT. It yields the protein CATSRDPDEKLFF. Full variable domain (missing parts from reference TRBV15 and TRBJ1-4): DAMVIQNPRYQVTQFGKPVTLSCSQTLNHNVMYWYQQKSSQAPKLLFHYYDKDFNNEADTPDNFQSRRPNTSFCFLDIRSPGLGDTAMYLCATSRDPDEKLFFGSGTQLSVL.

V usage is TRBV20-1 and J usage is TRBJ1-1; D gene uncertain. The CDR3 is made up of 11 amino acids. In germline, CDR1 is DFQATT, CDR2 SNEGSKA (reference sequence). Deletions cut 2 bases from V and 3 bases from J, with 4 bases between. The chain's CDR3 is CSARSDTEAFF. CDR3 nucleotides: TGCAGTGCTAGATCGGACACTGAAGCTTTCTTT.

The genes are TRBV4-2 and TRBJ2-1; 10 bases are shared with TRBD2. CDR1 and CDR2 (germline): LGHNA, YNFKEQ. The CDR3 is 18 residues long. The trim removed 0 bases at V and 0 bases at J, leaving 5 bases unmatched. CDR3 DNA sequence: TGTGCCAGCAGCCAAGAGCTAGCGGGAGCGCTCTCCTACAATGAGCAGTTCTTC. This encodes CASSQELAGALSYNEQFF.

The sample holds a few counts of this clone. J is TRBJ1-1 and V is TRBV30, with D perhaps matching TRBD1 (5 bases). The CDR3 covers 13 residues. Germline V lookup: CDR1 GTSNPN, CDR2 SVGIG (reference sequence). Trimming stripped 5 bases from V and 0 bases from J, with 10 bases between. The DNA of the CDR3 is TGTGCCTGGCGACAGAGATTGAACACTGAAGCTTTCTTT. Translated: CAWRQRLNTEAFF.

The CDR3 DNA sequence: TGTGCCACCGGGACAGGGGTTGGCTACACCTTC. Its translation is CATGTGVGYTF. The rearrangement links TRBV27 to TRBJ1-2; 10 nucleotides line up with TRBD1. The CDR3 runs 11 residues. Germline V gene data show CDR1 as MNHEY and CDR2 as SMNVEV (reference sequence). Germline trimming cut 10 bases from V and 7 bases from J; bases unmatched to any gene: 3.

The CDR3 bases are TGTGCCAGCAGATTACAGGGTTATAGCAATCAGCCCCAGCATTTT. The encoded protein is CASRLQGYSNQPQHF. This chain links TRBV6-1 with TRBJ1-5, with a weak D call TRBD1 (6 bases). Germline CDR1 MNHNS, CDR2 SASEGT. The V gene lost 6 bases and the J gene lost 0 bases, with 12 bases spanning the gap. The CDR3 covers 15 residues.

The sample holds one count of this clone. V usage is TRBV5-4 and J usage is TRBJ2-7, with D unresolved. The V gene lost 4 bases and the J gene lost 7 bases, with 12 bases spanning the gap. Per germline, CDR1 SGHNT and CDR2 YYREEE (reference sequence). The CDR3 covers 12 residues. The CDR3 region is CASSVNAEEQYF. In DNA, the CDR3 is TGTGCCAGCAGCGTCAATGCGGAGGAGCAGTACTTC.

J is TRBJ2-2 and V is TRBV25-1, with D perhaps matching TRBD1 (6 bases). Trimming shortened V by 5 bases and J by 1 base, and 14 bases separated the two germline ends. Germline lookup yields CDR1 MGHDK and CDR2 SYGVNS. This CDR3 contains 16 residues. CDR3 region: CASSHWDTRNTGELFF. The CDR3 DNA sequence: TGTGCCAGCAGTCATTGGGACACGCGGAACACCGGGGAGCTGTTTTTT. Full variable domain (rest looked up from reference TRBV25-1 and TRBJ2-2): EADIYQTPRYLVIGTGKKITLECSQTMGHDKMYWYQQDPGMELHLIHYSYGVNSTEKGDLSSESTVSRIRTEHFPLTLESARPSHTSQYLCASSHWDTRNTGELFFGEGSRLTVL.

This chain joins TRBV5-6 and TRBJ2-1, with D perhaps matching TRBD2 (6 bases). V gave up 5 bases and J gave up 2 bases, with 14 bases separating them. From germline, CDR1 is SGHDT and CDR2 YYEEEE. CDR3 length: 15 residues. Written as DNA, the CDR3 is TGTGCCAGCAGGAGATTCGGGAGAACCTACAATGAGCAGTTCTTC. This gives the protein CASRRFGRTYNEQFF.